This TCR beta chain appears in the sequencing data of a study of cytomegalovirus exposure and HLA in healthy donors. The CDR3 runs to 14 residues. The ends were cut back, 4 bases at V and 0 bases at J, with 9 bases in the middle. The germline V gene has CDR1 SGHTA and CDR2 FQGNSA. Both 60 Vbeta primers and 13 Jbeta primers went into the PCR. Repertoires were generated with immunoSEQ multiplex PCR, while TCRdb's copy carries only in-frame clones and drops some. The profile shows roughly 120,000 clones, 80% of them singletons. This clone was counted between two and nine times. The chain carries TRBV7-2 and TRBJ1-1, with D possibly TRBD1 on 6 matching bases. The origin of this receptor is a man aged 25-45 years in good health and CMV-seronegative. The sample taken for sequencing was PBMCs. Here the CDR3 DNA reads TGTGCCAGCAGCTCGGACAGCATGAACACTGAAGCTTTCTTT. This sequence encodes CASSSDSMNTEAFF.